The clone carrying this TCR beta chain was detected only a few times. This specimen comes from a study of blood T cell repertoires in COVID-19. Study context: From the United States, Italy and Spain came samples of acute and convalescent COVID-19. From T cells, B-cell-depleted T cells, or PBMCs came the material, which was cDNA or gDNA.

How the authors handled the data: How many nucleated cells were present was estimated from reference gene primer amplification. Clones were sequenced by immunoSEQ multiplex PCR, and TCRdb holds only the in-frame ones, with some missing. V and J calls and clone size follow that table, whereas D and trimming were derived from the DNA. The data show around 72,000 clones, roughly 84% seen once. Germline loops: CDR1 SGHRS, CDR2 YFSETQ. V was clipped by 1 base and J by 4 bases; unmatched bases: 8. The CDR3 runs 17 residues. Sequenced sample: peripheral blood. The genes are TRBV5-1 and TRBJ1-3; 10 bases are a match to TRBD1. This receptor was obtained from a woman aged 60-70 years with acute or convalescent COVID-19. The CDR3 here is CASSLSPGQGLGNTIYF. The CDR3 DNA sequence: TGCGCCAGCAGCTTGTCCCCGGGACAGGGGTTGGGAAACACCATATATTTT.